This is a list of T cell receptor beta chains from one sample in a study of cytomegalovirus exposure and HLA in healthy donors. The data were produced by immunoSEQ multiplex PCR, yet TCRdb's version contains in-frame clones alone and is incomplete. Among over 85,000 clones listed, roughly four fifths were seen once. Sequencing was carried out using PBMCs. These receptors all stem from a woman in her twenties or thirties in good health and CMV-seronegative. Both conserved end residues are part of each CDR3.

v_call cdr3_aa
TRBV9 CASSSGGAYGYTF
TRBV5-4 CASRLTTGELFF
TRBV5-6 CASSRGDYDTGELFF
TRBV5-1 CASTGVGTGELFF
TRBV19 CASSILAGDYEQYF
TRBV2 CASRLTSGGFLSYNEQFF
TRBV11-2 CASSLRGSKVTEAFF
TRBV5-4 CASSSADTQYF
TRBV28 CASSRLYEQYF
TRBV28 CASSAGGNTEAFF
TRBV29-1 CSVEDQHSGSREQFF
TRBV7-7 CASSQSTVQETQYF
TRBV30 CALDGQTYEQYF
TRBV4-2 CASSQELGGTGANVLTF
TRBV28 CASRPDRVYGYTF